The sequence of this TCR beta chain was determined in a study of Ad26.COV2.S vaccination and SARS-CoV-2 variants. Overall study findings and caveats: The TCR-based breadth and depth measures might underestimate overall T cell responses. Similar non-spike TCR breadth was seen in vaccine and placebo recipients.

Method: immunoSEQ multiplex PCR; TCRdb's copy keeps in-frame clones and lacks some. The table shows nearly 95,000 clones, with approximately 86% occurring only once. Points on this clone: Its target is unknown.

The CDR3 covers 14 residues. V lost 3 bases and J 0 bases, leaving 9 bases between the germline ends. Germline CDR1 is MNHEY and CDR2 is SMNVEV (reference sequence). The origin of this receptor is a human donor who had recovered from COVID-19. The sample consisted of peripheral blood, taken after recovery from COVID-19. This chain joins TRBV27 and TRBJ2-7; maybe TRBD2 (5 bases). CDR3 sequence reads: CASSLTTNSYEQYF. The DNA for the CDR3 is TGTGCCAGCAGTTTGACGACTAACTCCTACGAGCAGTACTTC.